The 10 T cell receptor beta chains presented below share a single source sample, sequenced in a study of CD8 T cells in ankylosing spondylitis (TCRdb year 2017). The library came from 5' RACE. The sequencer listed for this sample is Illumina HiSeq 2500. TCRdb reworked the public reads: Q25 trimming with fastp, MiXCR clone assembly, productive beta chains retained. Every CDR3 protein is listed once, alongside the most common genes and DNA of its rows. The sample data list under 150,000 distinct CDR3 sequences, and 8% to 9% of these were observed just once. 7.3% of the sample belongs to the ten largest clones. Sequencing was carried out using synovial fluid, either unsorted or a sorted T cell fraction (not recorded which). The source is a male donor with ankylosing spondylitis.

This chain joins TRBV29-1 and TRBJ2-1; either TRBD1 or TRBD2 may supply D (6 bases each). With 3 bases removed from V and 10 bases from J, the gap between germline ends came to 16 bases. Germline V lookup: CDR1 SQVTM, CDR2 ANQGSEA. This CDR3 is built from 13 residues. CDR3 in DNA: TGCAGCGTTGAGGAGGGGGGCGGGTTGGAGCAGTTCTTC. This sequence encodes CSVEEGGGLEQFF.

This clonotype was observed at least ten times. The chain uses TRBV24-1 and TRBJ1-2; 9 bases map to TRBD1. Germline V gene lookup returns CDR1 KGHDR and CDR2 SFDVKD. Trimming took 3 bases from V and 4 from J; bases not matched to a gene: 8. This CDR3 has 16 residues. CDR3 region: CATSDKPGQGLYGYTF. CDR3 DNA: TGTGCCACCAGTGATAAACCGGGACAGGGACTCTATGGCTACACCTTC.

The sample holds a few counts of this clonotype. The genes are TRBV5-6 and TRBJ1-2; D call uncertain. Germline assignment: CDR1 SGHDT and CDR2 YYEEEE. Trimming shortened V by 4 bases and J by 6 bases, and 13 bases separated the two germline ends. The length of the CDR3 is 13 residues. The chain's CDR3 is CASSPGLGNGYTF. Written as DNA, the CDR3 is TGTGCCAGCAGCCCCGGCCTGGGGAATGGCTACACCTTC.

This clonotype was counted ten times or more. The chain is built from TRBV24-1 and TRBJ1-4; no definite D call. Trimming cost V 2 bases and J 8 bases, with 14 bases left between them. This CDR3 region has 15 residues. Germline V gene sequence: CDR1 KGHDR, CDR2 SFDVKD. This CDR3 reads CATSDSRGEGEKLFF. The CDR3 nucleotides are TGTGCCACCAGTGATTCCCGGGGTGAAGGAGAAAAACTGTTTTTT.

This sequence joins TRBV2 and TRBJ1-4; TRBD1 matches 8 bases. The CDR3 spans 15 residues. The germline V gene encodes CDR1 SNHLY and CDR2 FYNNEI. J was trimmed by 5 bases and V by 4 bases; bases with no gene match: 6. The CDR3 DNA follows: TGTGCCAGCAGTGTGCAGGGGGCGCGGAATGAAAAACTGTTTTTT. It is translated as CASSVQGARNEKLFF.

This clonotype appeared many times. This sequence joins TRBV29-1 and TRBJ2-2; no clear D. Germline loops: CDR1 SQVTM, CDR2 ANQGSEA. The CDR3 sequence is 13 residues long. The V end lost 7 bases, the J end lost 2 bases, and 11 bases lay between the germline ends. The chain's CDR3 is CSGFWLNTGELFF. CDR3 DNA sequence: TGCAGCGGCTTTTGGCTCAACACCGGGGAGCTGTTTTTT.

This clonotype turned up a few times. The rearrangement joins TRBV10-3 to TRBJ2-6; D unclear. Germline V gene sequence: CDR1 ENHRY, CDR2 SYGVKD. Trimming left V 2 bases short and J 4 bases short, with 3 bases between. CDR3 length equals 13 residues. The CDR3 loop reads CAISEPGANVLTF. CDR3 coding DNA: TGTGCCATCAGTGAGCCCGGGGCCAACGTCCTGACTTTC.

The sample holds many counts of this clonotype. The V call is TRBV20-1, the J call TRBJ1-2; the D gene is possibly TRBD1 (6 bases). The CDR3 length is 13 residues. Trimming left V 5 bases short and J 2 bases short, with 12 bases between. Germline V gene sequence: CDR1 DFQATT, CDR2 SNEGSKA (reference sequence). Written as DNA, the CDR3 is TGCAGTGCTGGAGGAGGGGGAAACTATGGCTACACCTTC. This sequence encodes CSAGGGGNYGYTF.

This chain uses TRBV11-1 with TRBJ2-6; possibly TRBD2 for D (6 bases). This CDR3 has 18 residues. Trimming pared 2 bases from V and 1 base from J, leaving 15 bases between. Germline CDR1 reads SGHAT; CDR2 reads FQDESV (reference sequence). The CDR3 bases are TGTGCCAGCAGCTTAAGGAGGGTAGGAGGGTCTGGGGCCAACGTCCTGACTTTC. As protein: CASSLRRVGGSGANVLTF.

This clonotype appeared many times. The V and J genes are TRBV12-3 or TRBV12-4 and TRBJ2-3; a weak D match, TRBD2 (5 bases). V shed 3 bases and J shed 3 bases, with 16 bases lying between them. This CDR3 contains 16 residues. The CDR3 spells CASSFPRGPRTDTQYF. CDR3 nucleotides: TGTGCCAGCAGTTTTCCGAGAGGGCCACGAACAGATACGCAGTATTTT.